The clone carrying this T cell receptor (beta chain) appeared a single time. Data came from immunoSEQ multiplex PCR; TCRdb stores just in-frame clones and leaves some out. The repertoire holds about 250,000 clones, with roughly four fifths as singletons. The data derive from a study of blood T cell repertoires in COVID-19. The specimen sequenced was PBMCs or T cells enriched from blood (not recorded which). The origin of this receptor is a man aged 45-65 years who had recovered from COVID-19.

The CDR3 protein is CASSPGTGSGANVLTF. The CDR3 DNA follows: TGCGCCAGCAGCCCCGGGACAGGGTCTGGGGCCAACGTCCTGACTTTC. This chain connects TRBV5-1 to TRBJ2-6; 9 positions agree with TRBD1. The trim removed 4 bases at V and 1 base at J, leaving 3 bases unmatched. Germline assignment: CDR1 SGHRS and CDR2 YFSETQ. The CDR3 runs 16 residues.